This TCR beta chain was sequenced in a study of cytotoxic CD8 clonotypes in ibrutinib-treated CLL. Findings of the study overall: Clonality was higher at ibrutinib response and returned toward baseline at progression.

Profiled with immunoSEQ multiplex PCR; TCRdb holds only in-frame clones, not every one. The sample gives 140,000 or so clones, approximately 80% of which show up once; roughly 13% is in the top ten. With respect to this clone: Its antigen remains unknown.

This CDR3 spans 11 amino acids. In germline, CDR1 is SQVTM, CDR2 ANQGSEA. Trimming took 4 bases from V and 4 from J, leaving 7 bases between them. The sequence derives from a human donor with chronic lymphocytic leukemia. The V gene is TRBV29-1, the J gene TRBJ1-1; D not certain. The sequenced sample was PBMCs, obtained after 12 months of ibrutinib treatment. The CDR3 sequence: CSVADSTEAFF. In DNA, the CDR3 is TGCAGCGTTGCGGACTCCACTGAAGCTTTCTTT.